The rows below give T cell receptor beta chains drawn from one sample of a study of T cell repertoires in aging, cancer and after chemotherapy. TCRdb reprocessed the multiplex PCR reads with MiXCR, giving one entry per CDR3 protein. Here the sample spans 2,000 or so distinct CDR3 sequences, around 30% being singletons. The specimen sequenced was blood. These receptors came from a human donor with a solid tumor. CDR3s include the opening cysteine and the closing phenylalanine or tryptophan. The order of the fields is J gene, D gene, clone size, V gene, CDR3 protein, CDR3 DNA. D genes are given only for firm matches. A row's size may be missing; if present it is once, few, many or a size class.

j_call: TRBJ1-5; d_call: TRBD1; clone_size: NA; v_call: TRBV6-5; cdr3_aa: CASSYSGGEDQPQHF; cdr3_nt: TGTGCCAGCAGTTACTCAGGGGGCGAAGATCAGCCCCAGCATTTT
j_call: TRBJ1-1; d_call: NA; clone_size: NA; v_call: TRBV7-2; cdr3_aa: CASNEGGSRKNTEAFF; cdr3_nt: TGTGCCAGCAACGAAGGGGGTTCACGGAAGAACACTGAAGCTTTCTTT
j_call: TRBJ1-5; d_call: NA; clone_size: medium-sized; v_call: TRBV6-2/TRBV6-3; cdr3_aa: CASSYNRYNQPQHF; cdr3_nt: TGTGCCAGCAGTTACAATAGATACAATCAGCCCCAGCATTTT
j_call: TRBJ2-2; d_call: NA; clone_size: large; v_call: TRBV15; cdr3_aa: CATSGLKVSPRDGHLVNTGELFF; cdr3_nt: TGTGCCACCAGCGGGTTAAAAGTAAGCCCCCGGGACGGCCATCTCGTGAACACCGGGGAGCTGTTTTTT
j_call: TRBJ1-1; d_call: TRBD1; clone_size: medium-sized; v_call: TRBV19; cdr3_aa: CASSSYGGDRGKRTEAFF; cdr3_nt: TGTGCCAGTAGTTCCTACGGCGGCGACAGGGGGAAGCGGACTGAAGCTTTCTTT
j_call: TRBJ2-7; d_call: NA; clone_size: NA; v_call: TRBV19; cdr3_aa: CASSIGGGPYEQYF; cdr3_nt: TGTGCCAGTAGTATAGGAGGGGGGCCCTACGAGCAGTACTTC
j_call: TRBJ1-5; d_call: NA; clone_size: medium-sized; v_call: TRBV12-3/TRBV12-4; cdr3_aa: CASSLKGYSNQPQHF; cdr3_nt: TGTGCCAGCAGTTTGAAGGGATATAGCAATCAGCCCCAGCATTTT
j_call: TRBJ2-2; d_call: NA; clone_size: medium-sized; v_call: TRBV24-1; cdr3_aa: CATSQQNTGELFF; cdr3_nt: TGTGCCACCAGTCAACAGAACACCGGGGAGCTGTTTTTT
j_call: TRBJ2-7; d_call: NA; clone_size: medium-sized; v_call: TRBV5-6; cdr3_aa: CASSLDRRAYEQYF; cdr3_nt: TGTGCCAGCAGCTTGGACCGGAGGGCCTACGAGCAGTACTTC
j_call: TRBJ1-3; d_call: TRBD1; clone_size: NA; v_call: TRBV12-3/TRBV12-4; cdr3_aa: CASSYSGQGAVYF; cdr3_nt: TGTGCCAGCAGTTACTCGGGACAGGGGGCAGTTTATTTT
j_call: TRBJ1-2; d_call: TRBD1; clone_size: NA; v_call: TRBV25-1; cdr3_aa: CASSSTGGNYGYTF; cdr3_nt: TGTGCCAGTTCCAGTACAGGGGGCAACTATGGCTACACCTTC
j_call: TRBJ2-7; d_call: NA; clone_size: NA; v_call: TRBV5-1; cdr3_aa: CASRRGPPYEQYF; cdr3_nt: TGCGCCAGCAGGCGGGGTCCTCCCTACGAGCAGTACTTC
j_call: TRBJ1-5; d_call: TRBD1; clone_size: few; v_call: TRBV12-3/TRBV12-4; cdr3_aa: CASKRTGSNQPQHF; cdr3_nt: TGTGCCAGCAAGAGGACAGGGAGCAATCAGCCCCAGCATTTT
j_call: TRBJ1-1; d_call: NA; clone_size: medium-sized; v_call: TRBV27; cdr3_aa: CASSLSKTAEAFF; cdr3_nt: TGTGCCAGCAGTTTATCGAAAACGGCTGAAGCTTTCTTT
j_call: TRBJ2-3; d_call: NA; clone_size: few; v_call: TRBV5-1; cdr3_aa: CASSPLGGNTDTQYF; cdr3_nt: TGCGCCAGCAGCCCTCTTGGGGGGAACACAGATACGCAGTATTTT
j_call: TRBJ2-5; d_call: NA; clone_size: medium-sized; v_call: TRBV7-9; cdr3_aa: CASSLVGPNQETQYF; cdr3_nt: TGTGCCAGCAGCTTAGTGGGGCCGAACCAAGAGACCCAGTACTTC
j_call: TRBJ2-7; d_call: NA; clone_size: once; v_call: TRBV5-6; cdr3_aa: CASSYPGVEQYF; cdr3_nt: TGTGCCAGCAGTTACCCAGGGGTTGAGCAGTACTTC
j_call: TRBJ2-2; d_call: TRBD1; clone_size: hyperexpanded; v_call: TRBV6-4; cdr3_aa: CASSGTGDTGELFF; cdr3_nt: TGTGCCAGCAGTGGGACAGGGGACACCGGGGAGCTGTTTTTT
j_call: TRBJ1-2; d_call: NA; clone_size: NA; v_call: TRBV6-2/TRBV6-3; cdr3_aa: CASREQGKGYTF; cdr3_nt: TGTGCCAGCCGAGAACAGGGAAAAGGCTACACCTTC
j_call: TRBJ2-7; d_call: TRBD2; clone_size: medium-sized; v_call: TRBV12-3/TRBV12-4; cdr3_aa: CASSLTSGGDEQYF; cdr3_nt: TGTGCCAGCAGTTTAACTAGCGGGGGGGACGAGCAGTACTTC
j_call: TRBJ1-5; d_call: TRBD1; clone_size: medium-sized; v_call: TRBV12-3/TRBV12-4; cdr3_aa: CASTDDRAAYQPQHF; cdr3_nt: TGTGCCAGCACCGATGACAGGGCAGCGTATCAGCCCCAGCATTTT
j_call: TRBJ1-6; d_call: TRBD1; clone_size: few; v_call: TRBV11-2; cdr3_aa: CASSLINFPGQERHSPLHF; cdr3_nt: TGTGCCAGCAGCTTAATAAACTTTCCGGGACAGGAGCGTCATTCACCCCTCCACTTT
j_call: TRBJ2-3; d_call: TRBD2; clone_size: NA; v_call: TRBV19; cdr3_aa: CASSTGLAGVTDTQYF; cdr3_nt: TGTGCCAGTAGTACCGGACTAGCGGGGGTTACAGATACGCAGTATTTT
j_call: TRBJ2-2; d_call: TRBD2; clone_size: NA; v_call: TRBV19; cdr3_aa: CASSTGLAGGLGTGELFF; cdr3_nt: TGTGCCAGTAGTACCGGACTAGCGGGGGGGTTAGGCACCGGGGAGCTGTTTTTT
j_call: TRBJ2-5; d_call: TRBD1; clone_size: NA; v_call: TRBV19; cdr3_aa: CASSIAPGTGGAGETQYF; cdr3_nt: TGTGCCAGTAGTATAGCTCCAGGGACAGGGGGCGCGGGAGAGACCCAGTACTTC
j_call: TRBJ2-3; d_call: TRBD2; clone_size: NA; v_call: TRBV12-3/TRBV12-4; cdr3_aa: CASSTGGGRDTQYF; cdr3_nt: TGTGCCAGCAGCACCGGGGGGGGCAGAGATACGCAGTATTTT
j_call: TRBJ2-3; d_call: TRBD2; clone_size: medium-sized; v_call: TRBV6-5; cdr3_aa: CASSYSLAGAAGDTQYF; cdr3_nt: TGTGCCAGCAGTTACTCTCTAGCGGGGGCCGCCGGAGATACGCAGTATTTT
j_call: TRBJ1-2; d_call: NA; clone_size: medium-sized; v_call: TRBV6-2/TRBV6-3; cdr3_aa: CATVDRPNYGYTF; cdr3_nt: TGTGCCACCGTAGACAGACCCAACTATGGCTACACCTTC
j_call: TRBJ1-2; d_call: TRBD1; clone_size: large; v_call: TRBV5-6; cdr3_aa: CASIYRGTNYGYTF; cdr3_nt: TGTGCCAGTATCTACAGGGGAACTAACTATGGCTACACCTTC
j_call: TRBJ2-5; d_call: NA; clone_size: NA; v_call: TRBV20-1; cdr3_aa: CSARAEGQETQYF; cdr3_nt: TGCAGTGCTAGAGCGGAGGGACAAGAGACCCAGTACTTC
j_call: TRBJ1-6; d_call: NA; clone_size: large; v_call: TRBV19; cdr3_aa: CASSIYSSYNSPLHF; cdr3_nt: TGTGCCAGTAGTATATACAGCTCCTATAATTCACCCCTCCACTTT
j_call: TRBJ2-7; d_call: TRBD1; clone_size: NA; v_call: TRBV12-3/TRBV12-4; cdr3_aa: CASGTGTDEQYF; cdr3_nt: TGTGCTAGTGGCACAGGGACAGACGAGCAGTACTTC
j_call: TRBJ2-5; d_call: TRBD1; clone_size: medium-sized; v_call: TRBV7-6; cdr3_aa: CASSPSSDRGRGTQYF; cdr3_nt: TGTGCCAGCAGCCCATCCAGCGACAGGGGGCGAGGGACCCAGTACTTC
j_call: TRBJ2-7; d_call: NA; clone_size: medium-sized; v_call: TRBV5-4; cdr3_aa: CASSLERRGGSEQYF; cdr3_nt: TGTGCCAGCAGCTTGGAGAGGAGGGGGGGCTCGGAGCAGTACTTC
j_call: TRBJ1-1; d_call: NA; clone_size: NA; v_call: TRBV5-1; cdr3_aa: CASSLDGPSAEAFF; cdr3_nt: TGCGCCAGCAGCTTGGATGGCCCCTCGGCTGAAGCTTTCTTT
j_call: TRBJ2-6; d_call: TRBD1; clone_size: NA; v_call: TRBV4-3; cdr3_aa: CASSQEYINTGGGGANVLTF; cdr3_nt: TGCGCCAGCAGCCAAGAATATATCAATACAGGGGGCGGTGGGGCCAACGTCCTGACTTTC
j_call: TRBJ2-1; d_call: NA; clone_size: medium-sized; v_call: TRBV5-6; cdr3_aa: CASSKNRVSYNEQFF; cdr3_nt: TGTGCCAGCAGCAAAAACAGGGTCTCTTACAATGAGCAGTTCTTC
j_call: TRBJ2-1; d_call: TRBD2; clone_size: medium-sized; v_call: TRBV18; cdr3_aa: CASSRTSGFVVRDEQFF; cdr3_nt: TGTGCCAGCTCCCGGACTAGCGGTTTTGTCGTTAGAGATGAGCAGTTCTTC
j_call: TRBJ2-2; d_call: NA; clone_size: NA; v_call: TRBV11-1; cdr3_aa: CASSLVASTGELFF; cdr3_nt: TGTGCCAGCAGCTTAGTCGCGAGCACCGGGGAGCTGTTTTTT
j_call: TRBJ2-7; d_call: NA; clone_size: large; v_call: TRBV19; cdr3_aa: CASSTLGQSHEQYF; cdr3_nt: TGTGCCAGTAGTACTCTCGGACAGAGCCACGAGCAGTACTTC
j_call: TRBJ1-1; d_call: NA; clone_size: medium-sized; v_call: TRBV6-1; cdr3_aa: CASSVTDIYAEAFF; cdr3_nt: TGTGCCAGCAGTGTGACGGACATTTACGCTGAAGCTTTCTTT
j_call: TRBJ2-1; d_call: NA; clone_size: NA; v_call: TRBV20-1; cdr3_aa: CSAYGGLDVQESYNEQFF; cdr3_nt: TGCAGTGCCTACGGGGGGCTGGACGTTCAAGAATCCTACAATGAGCAGTTCTTC
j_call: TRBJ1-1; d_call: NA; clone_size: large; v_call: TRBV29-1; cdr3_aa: CSVGTNGNTEAFF; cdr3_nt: TGCAGCGTTGGGACCAACGGGAACACTGAAGCTTTCTTT
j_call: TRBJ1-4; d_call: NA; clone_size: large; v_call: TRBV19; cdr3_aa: CASTPSYTTNEKLFF; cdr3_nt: TGTGCCAGTACCCCGAGTTACACAACTAATGAAAAACTGTTTTTT
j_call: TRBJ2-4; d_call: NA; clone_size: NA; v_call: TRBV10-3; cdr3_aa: CAISESGGRVAKNIQYF; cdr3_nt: TGTGCCATCAGTGAGTCTGGGGGAAGGGTCGCCAAAAACATTCAGTACTTC
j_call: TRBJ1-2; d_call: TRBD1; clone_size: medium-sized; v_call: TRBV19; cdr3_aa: CASSIARDRAVYGYTF; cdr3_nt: TGTGCCAGTAGTATAGCCCGGGACAGGGCCGTCTATGGCTACACCTTC
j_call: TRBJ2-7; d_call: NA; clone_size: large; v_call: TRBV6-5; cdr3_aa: CASSYSTAGPYEQYF; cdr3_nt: TGTGCCAGCAGTTACTCGACGGCAGGGCCCTACGAGCAGTACTTC
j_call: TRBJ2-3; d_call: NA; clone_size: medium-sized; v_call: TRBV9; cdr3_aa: CASSAALGVDTQYF; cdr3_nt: TGTGCCAGCAGCGCCGCCCTCGGTGTGGATACGCAGTATTTT
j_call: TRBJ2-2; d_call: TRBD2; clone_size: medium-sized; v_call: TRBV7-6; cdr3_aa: CASSLEIAGGTNTGELFF; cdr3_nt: TGTGCCAGCAGCTTAGAAATAGCGGGGGGAACGAACACCGGGGAGCTGTTTTTT